The T cell receptor beta chain under discussion was sequenced for a study of blood T cell repertoires in COVID-19. Background on the study: Material from acute and convalescent COVID-19 was sourced from the United States, Italy and Spain.

Germline V gene data show CDR1 as SGHDN and CDR2 as FVKESK. There are 15 residues in the CDR3. Trimming left V 4 bases short and J 4 bases short, with 11 bases between. Authors' methods: Amplification with reference gene primers provided the estimates of nucleated cell counts. Profiling relied on immunoSEQ multiplex PCR, and the TCRdb table lists in-frame clones only, not all of them. V, J and clone size are taken as reported in that table, and D and trimming were inferred from the DNA itself. This sample has about 200,000 clones, with around 90% found just once. The source is a man in his sixties with acute or convalescent COVID-19. Sequencing was done on a sample of peripheral blood. This sequence joins TRBV14 and TRBJ2-6, with D hard to call. CDR3 protein: CASSPFLPGANVLTF. The CDR3, as DNA: TGTGCCAGCAGCCCCTTTCTCCCCGGGGCCAACGTCCTGACTTTC.